The present T cell receptor (beta chain) was sequenced within a study of T cells in localized non-small cell lung cancer. Study results and caveats: Heterogeneity is still possible, as just one tumor region was sequenced.

The protocol was immunoSEQ multiplex PCR, while the TCRdb copy is restricted to in-frame clones and leaves out a portion. The data contain just under 35,000 clones, approximately 90% of them singletons. In germline, CDR1 is MNHNS, CDR2 SASEGT. The length of the CDR3 is 18 residues. Trimming removed 3 bases from V and 7 bases from J, with 25 bases in between. As regards this clone: The target antigen is unknown.

The source of this sequence is a female donor of 60 years or more with stage II lung adenocarcinoma. The J gene is TRBJ2-1, the V gene TRBV6-1, with D unclear. The source was peripheral blood mononuclear cells, collected before any cancer treatment. CDR3 loop: CASSEVRPHELYGNEQFF. The CDR3 nucleotides read TGTGCCAGCAGTGAGGTGAGACCACACGAATTGTATGGGAATGAGCAGTTCTTC.